This TCR beta chain came from a study of cytomegalovirus exposure and HLA in healthy donors. General study results and limits: Later analysis indicated greater clonal expansion among HLA-associated TCR beta chains than among equally common other chains. The study put roughly 160 TCR beta chains on its list as cytomegalovirus-associated. For most TCR sequences rarity was the rule, although some public TCRs occurred in many donors.

About this clone itself: The antigen is undetermined.

PCR employed 60 Vbeta and 13 Jbeta primers. Some clones are missing from TCRdb's copy, which holds only in-frame ones; the method was immunoSEQ multiplex PCR. The sample data list about 25,000 clones. The clonotype originates from a male donor in good health and CMV-seropositive. Specimen: PBMCs.

For the CDR3, the DNA is TGCGCCAGCAGCCAACCTACGGTGGGGCCTGAAGCTTTCTTT. It codes for CASSQPTVGPEAFF. V and J are TRBV4-1 and TRBJ1-1; D might be TRBD1 (5 bases). This CDR3 region has 14 residues. V was pared by 2 bases and J by 6 bases, with 13 bases between. The germline CDR1 and CDR2 sequences are MGHRA and YSYEKL.